This passage covers 8 T cell receptor beta chains from one sample sequenced in a study of control samples from healthy donors and cancer patients. Data came from immunoSEQ multiplex PCR; TCRdb stores just in-frame clones and leaves some out. The table records approximately 100,000 clones, more than 85% of them present only once. The specimen sequenced was blood. These TCRs come from a man between 25 and 39 years old in good health.

The chain has TRBV6-2 or TRBV6-3 and TRBJ1-3; 8 positions agree with TRBD1. This CDR3 has 15 amino acids. J gave up 4 bases and V 2 bases, and 4 bases lay outside the gene matches. CDR1 and CDR2 (germline): MNHEY, SVGEGT. CDR3 coding DNA: TGTGCCAGCAGTTACCAGGGGGCAGGCGGAAACACCATATATTTT. It translates to CASSYQGAGGNTIYF.

The chain employs TRBV5-6 and TRBJ2-5; D remains ambiguous. Germline-derived CDR1 and CDR2 are SGHDT and YYEEEE. This CDR3 is 12 amino acids long. Trimming took off 0 bases at V and 10 bases at J, with 10 bases between the two ends. The CDR3 sequence is CASSLDAVSQYF. As DNA, the CDR3 is TGTGCCAGCAGCTTGGACGCCGTAAGCCAGTACTTC.

The chain employs TRBV29-1 and TRBJ2-2, with D hard to call. The CDR3 consists of 16 residues. Germline V gene sequence: CDR1 SQVTM, CDR2 ANQGSEA. V was clipped by 2 bases and J by 4 bases, with 17 bases between them. The CDR3 is CSVEILKIGVTGELFF. Written as DNA, the CDR3 is TGCAGCGTTGAAATCCTCAAAATTGGGGTCACCGGGGAGCTGTTTTTT.

The chain uses TRBV29-1 and TRBJ1-1, with 11 bases that match TRBD1. The CDR3 is 12 residues long. Per germline, CDR1 SQVTM and CDR2 ANQGSEA. Germline trimming cut 4 bases from V and 8 bases from J; bases unmatched to any gene: 3. CDR3 loop: CSVGRTGGEAFF. The CDR3 coding sequence is TGCAGCGTTGGTAGGACAGGGGGCGAAGCTTTCTTT.

The CDR3 region is CASTLGTAGANVLTF. The DNA for the CDR3 is TGTGCCAGCACGCTCGGGACGGCGGGGGCCAACGTCCTGACTTTC. The rearrangement uses TRBV5-5 and TRBJ2-6; D tentatively fits TRBD1 or TRBD2 (5 bases each). The germline V gene has CDR1 SGHKS and CDR2 YYEKEE (reference sequence). CDR3 length equals 15 residues. Trimming removed 6 bases at V and 4 bases at J, with 14 bases between. The variable domain in full, with the rest retrieved from reference TRBV5-5 and TRBJ2-6, is DAGVTQSPTHLIKTRGQQVTLRCSPISGHKSVSWYQQVLGQGPQFIFQYYEKEERGRGNFPDRFSARQFPNYSSELNVNALLLGDSALYLCASTLGTAGANVLTFGAGSRLTVL.

The rearrangement uses TRBV18 and TRBJ2-3, with D unclear. The CDR3 spans 16 residues. CDR1 and CDR2 (germline): KGHSH, LQKENI. Trimming left V 0 bases short and J 2 bases short, with 12 bases between. Here the CDR3 reads CASSPPAGTLTDTQYF. The CDR3 nucleotides are TGTGCCAGCTCACCACCGGCAGGAACGCTCACAGATACGCAGTATTTT. Variable domain in full (rest from reference TRBV18 and TRBJ2-3): NAGVMQNPRHLVRRRGQEARLRCSPMKGHSHVYWYRQLPEEGLKFMVYLQKENIIDESGMPKERFSAEFPKEGPSILRIQQVVRGDSAAYFCASSPPAGTLTDTQYFGPGTRLTVL.

This clone turned up a few times. This CDR3 reads CATSDAGTVPDTQYF. In DNA, the CDR3 is TGTGCCACCAGTGACGCCGGGACAGTACCAGATACGCAGTATTTT. The V gene is TRBV24-1, the J gene TRBJ2-3, with 7 bases matching TRBD1. The germline V gene encodes CDR1 KGHDR and CDR2 SFDVKD. V was pared by 4 bases and J by 4 bases, with 7 bases of the junction left unmatched. The CDR3 has 15 residues.

This clone turned up a few times. This chain uses TRBV30 with TRBJ1-3, with D maybe TRBD1 (5 bases). The CDR3 loop spans 15 amino acids. V dropped 3 bases and J dropped 3 bases, with 15 bases sitting between them. Germline CDR1 GTSNPN, CDR2 SVGIG (reference sequence). The CDR3 protein is CAWSGTLSSGNTIYF. The DNA of the CDR3 is TGTGCCTGGAGCGGGACCCTCTCGAGTGGAAACACCATATATTTT.